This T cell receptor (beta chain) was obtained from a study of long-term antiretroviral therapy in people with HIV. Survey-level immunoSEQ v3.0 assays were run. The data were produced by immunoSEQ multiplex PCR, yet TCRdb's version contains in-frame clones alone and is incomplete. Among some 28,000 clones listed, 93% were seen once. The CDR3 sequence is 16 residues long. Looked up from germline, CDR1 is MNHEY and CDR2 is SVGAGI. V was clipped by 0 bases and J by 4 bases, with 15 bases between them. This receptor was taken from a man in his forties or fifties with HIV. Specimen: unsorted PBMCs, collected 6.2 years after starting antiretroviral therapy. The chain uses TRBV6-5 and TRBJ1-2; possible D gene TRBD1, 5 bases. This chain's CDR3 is CASSYSRDGDTYGYTF. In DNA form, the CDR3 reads TGTGCCAGCAGTTACTCCCGGGACGGTGATACCTATGGCTACACCTTC.